The 25 T cell receptor beta chains below come from one sample, sequenced in a study of blood T cell repertoires in COVID-19. TCRdb keeps only in-frame clones here, not all; method: immunoSEQ multiplex PCR. The sample consists of just over 150,000 clones, about 85% of them appearing once. The sequencing sample was made of peripheral blood. All receptors derive from a woman aged 70 to 79 with acute or convalescent COVID-19.

The chain uses TRBV2 and TRBJ1-2; 7 bases match TRBD1. V was pared by 10 bases and J by 7 bases, with 15 bases of the junction left unmatched. Germline V lookup: CDR1 SNHLY, CDR2 FYNNEI. This CDR3 comprises 14 residues. The CDR3 coding sequence is TGTGCCATCCCGGGGGCAGGGGGGACTCTTGGCTACACCTTC. Protein sequence: CAIPGAGGTLGYTF.

The chain joins TRBV2 to TRBJ1-5; 7 bases are shared with TRBD1. CDR3 length: 14 amino acids. The V and J ends lost 7 bases and 10 bases, in that order; junction bases with no gene match: 13. Germline CDR1 is SNHLY and CDR2 is FYNNEI. The CDR3 region has the DNA TGTGCCAGCAAGGGGGCGCAGGCCTTCAAACCCCAGCATTTT. This translates into CASKGAQAFKPQHF.

The chain is built from TRBV19 and TRBJ1-2, with 9 bases aligning to TRBD1. This CDR3 spans 14 amino acids. Losses at the gene ends were 9 bases for V and 0 bases for J; bases not matched to a gene: 5. CDR1 is LNHDA and CDR2 is SQIVND in the germline V gene (reference sequence). The CDR3 sequence is CASGDRDTNYGYTF. The DNA of the CDR3 is TGTGCCAGCGGGGACAGGGATACTAACTATGGCTACACCTTC.

The chain combines TRBV19 with TRBJ2-2; D is possibly TRBD2 (5 bases). The CDR3 has 15 residues. Germline CDR1 LNHDA, CDR2 SQIVND (reference sequence). V lost 3 bases and J 5 bases, leaving 13 bases between the germline ends. The CDR3 protein is CASSIRGFGTGELFF. The DNA for the CDR3 is TGTGCCAGTAGTATTAGAGGGTTCGGGACCGGGGAGCTGTTTTTT.

The gene calls are TRBV14 and TRBJ1-4; 7 bases fit TRBD1. Germline V gene data show CDR1 as SGHDN and CDR2 as FVKESK. Trimming removed 3 bases from V and 3 bases from J; junction bases left unmatched: 4. The CDR3 covers 15 residues. CDR3 loop: CASSQQTGPNEKLFF. As DNA, the CDR3 is TGTGCCAGCAGCCAGCAGACAGGGCCTAATGAAAAACTGTTTTTT.

The chain links TRBV6-5 to TRBJ2-1; 9 bases line up with TRBD1. From germline, CDR1 is MNHEY and CDR2 SVGAGI. CDR3 length: 14 amino acids. V shed 2 bases, J shed 11 bases, and the junction held 7 bases outside the gene matches. The CDR3 reads CASSYPTQGAKQFF. Written as DNA, the CDR3 is TGTGCCAGCAGTTACCCCACACAGGGGGCGAAGCAGTTCTTC.

In this sample, this clone turned up once. V and J are TRBV9 and TRBJ2-1; 14 nucleotides agree with TRBD2. Losses at the gene ends were 1 base for V and 2 bases for J; bases not matched to a gene: 5. This CDR3 is built from 18 residues. Looked up from germline, CDR1 is SGDLS and CDR2 is YYNGEE. This chain's CDR3 is CASSVRGTSGGPYNEQFF. CDR3 nucleotide sequence: TGTGCCAGCAGCGTACGAGGGACTAGCGGGGGCCCCTACAATGAGCAGTTCTTC.

The chain couples TRBV5-4 to TRBJ2-1; 9 bases agree with TRBD2. Germline V gives CDR1 SGHNT, CDR2 YYREEE (reference sequence). The CDR3 spans 14 residues. The trim removed 0 bases at V and 14 bases at J, leaving 9 bases unmatched. The chain's CDR3 is CASSLASGGNRKFF. CDR3 nucleotide sequence: TGTGCCAGCAGCTTGGCCAGCGGGGGGAATAGGAAGTTCTTC. Full variable domain (missing parts from reference TRBV5-4 and TRBJ2-1): ETGVTQSPTHLIKTRGQQVTLRCSSQSGHNTVSWYQQALGQGPQFIFQYYREEENGRGNFPPRFSGLQFPNYSSELNVNALELDDSALYLCASSLASGGNRKFFGPGTRLTVL.

The V gene is TRBV9, the J gene TRBJ1-5, with D possibly matching TRBD1 (5 bases). V shed 7 bases and J shed 4 bases, with 15 bases lying between them. Per the germline V gene, CDR1 is SGDLS and CDR2 is YYNGEE. This CDR3 comprises 14 residues. The CDR3 loop is CASSRGGTNQPQHF. The CDR3 region has the DNA TGTGCCAGCTCGCGCGGGGGAACAAATCAGCCCCAGCATTTT.

This chain links TRBV10-3 with TRBJ1-1; 9 bases are a match to TRBD1. Germline lookup yields CDR1 ENHRY and CDR2 SYGVKD. With V trimmed by 10 bases and J by 6 bases, 9 bases remained unmatched. This CDR3 spans 13 amino acids. CDR3 DNA: TGTGCCACAGGTAGGGACAGGGACCCTGAAGCTTTCTTT. It is translated as CATGRDRDPEAFF.

The chain has TRBV19 and TRBJ1-2; D not resolved. CDR3 length: 14 residues. V was cut by 4 bases and J by 4 bases, with 13 bases left in between. Germline loops: CDR1 LNHDA, CDR2 SQIVND (reference sequence). This CDR3 is CASSTRGSFYGYTF. Written as DNA, the CDR3 is TGTGCCAGTAGTACAAGAGGGAGCTTCTATGGCTACACCTTC.

The rearrangement uses TRBV28 and TRBJ2-7; D remains unclear. Per germline, CDR1 MDHEN and CDR2 SYDVKM. This CDR3 contains 12 residues. Trimming left V 4 bases short and J 0 bases short, with 4 bases between. The CDR3, as DNA: TGTGCCAGCAGTTCCAGCTCCTACGAGCAGTACGTC. This translates into CASSSSSYEQYV.

The V gene is TRBV11-1, the J gene TRBJ2-5, with unresolved D. V was shortened by 5 bases and J by 7 bases, with 11 bases between the two germline ends. Germline V gives CDR1 SGHAT, CDR2 FQDESV (reference sequence). The CDR3 extends over 12 amino acids. The DNA for the CDR3 is TGTGCCAGCAGCCCGCTTCTCGGGACCCAGTACTTC. Its protein is CASSPLLGTQYF.

The chain combines TRBV6-6 with TRBJ1-6; unclear D gene. The V end was cut by 2 bases, the J end by 7 bases, with 12 bases between. The germline V gene encodes CDR1 MNHNY and CDR2 SVGAGI (reference sequence). This CDR3 has 15 residues. Here the CDR3 reads CASSYKQPENSPLHF. The CDR3 DNA sequence: TGTGCCAGCAGTTACAAACAGCCAGAGAATTCACCCCTCCACTTT.

V usage is TRBV28 and J usage is TRBJ2-7, with 11 positions matching TRBD1. V was pared by 5 bases and J by 6 bases, with 9 bases of the junction left unmatched. CDR1 and CDR2 from the germline V gene are MDHEN and SYDVKM. CDR3 size: 15 residues. DNA of the CDR3: TGTGCCAGCAGTCCAGGGACAGGGGGATGGTTCGAGCAGTACGTC. Translated: CASSPGTGGWFEQYV.

This chain connects TRBV7-9 to TRBJ1-6; 8 bases align to TRBD1. Germline V gene data show CDR1 as SEHNR and CDR2 as FQNEAQ (reference sequence). The CDR3 runs 14 residues. Trimming at V came to 5 bases and at J to 9 bases, leaving 6 bases not matched to a gene. The CDR3 reads CASSATGVGSPLHF. The CDR3 DNA is TGTGCCAGCAGCGCGACAGGGGTAGGTTCACCCCTCCACTTT.

This chain uses TRBV6-1 with TRBJ2-2; TRBD2 matches 7 bases. The germline V gene has CDR1 MNHNS and CDR2 SASEGT. The CDR3 length is 16 residues. V lost 4 bases, J lost 3 bases, and 8 bases stayed unmatched. The CDR3 DNA is TGTGCCAGCAGTGCGCGCCGGGGGAGGGACACCGGGGAGCTGTTTTTT. Protein product: CASSARRGRDTGELFF.

CDR3 protein: CASIQGSKASEKLFF. The CDR3 DNA reads TGTGCCAGCATACAGGGTTCTAAGGCGAGTGAAAAACTGTTTTTT. The chain carries TRBV21-1 and TRBJ1-4; the table's D call TRBD1 went unverified against the DNA. TRBV21-1 is annotated as a pseudogene. The CDR3 totals 15 residues.

J is TRBJ2-2 and V is TRBV7-8; TRBD2 matches at 7 bases. The germline gives CDR1 SGHVS, CDR2 FQNEAQ. The trim removed 0 bases at V and 1 base at J, leaving 5 bases unmatched. CDR3 length: 17 amino acids. CDR3 loop: CASSLAVVAGNTGELFF. The CDR3 DNA follows: TGTGCCAGCAGCTTAGCGGTGGTAGCGGGGAACACCGGGGAGCTGTTTTTT.

This sequence joins TRBV28 and TRBJ2-1, with D possibly matching TRBD1 (6 bases). Looked up from germline, CDR1 is MDHEN and CDR2 is SYDVKM. Deletions cut 7 bases from V and 6 bases from J, with 19 bases between. This CDR3 region has 15 residues. The CDR3 sequence is CASNPSGQSGNEQFF. The DNA of the CDR3 is TGTGCCAGCAATCCGTCAGGACAGTCGGGCAATGAGCAGTTCTTC.

This clone was seen a single time. CDR3 nucleotide sequence: TGTGCCATCAGGCCCGGACAGGGGGCCGGAGACTATGGCTACACCTTC. As protein: CAIRPGQGAGDYGYTF. The chain carries TRBV10-3 and TRBJ1-2, with 11 bases identical to TRBD1. The CDR3 extends over 16 amino acids. J gave up 3 bases and V 6 bases, and 9 bases lay outside the gene matches. Per germline, CDR1 ENHRY and CDR2 SYGVKD.

The gene calls are TRBV2 and TRBJ1-1; D possibly corresponds to TRBD1 (5 bases). Germline CDR1 is SNHLY and CDR2 is FYNNEI. Trimming removed 6 bases at V and 4 bases at J, with 12 bases between. This CDR3 has 13 amino acids. CDR3 in amino acids: CASRGREVTEAFF. CDR3 DNA sequence: TGTGCCAGCAGGGGGCGCGAGGTCACTGAAGCTTTCTTT.

This rearrangement joins TRBV7-3 to TRBJ2-2; TRBD1 matches at 8 bases. Germline CDR1 and CDR2: SGHTA and FQGTGA. V lost 3 bases and J lost 1; bases outside the gene matches: 1. This CDR3 spans 15 amino acids. The CDR3 coding sequence is TGTGCCAGCAGCTTCGGGACAGGGAACACCGGGGAGCTGTTTTTT. Amino acid sequence: CASSFGTGNTGELFF.

V usage is TRBV6-2 or TRBV6-3 and J usage is TRBJ1-1, with D tentatively TRBD1 (6 bases). Germline loops: CDR1 MNHEY, CDR2 SVGEGT. Between the trimmed V and J ends, which lost 2 bases and 4 bases, there was a span of 17 bases. There are 16 residues in the CDR3. The CDR3 sequence is CASSYAAGALGTEAFF. CDR3 in DNA: TGTGCCAGCAGTTACGCGGCAGGGGCGTTGGGCACTGAAGCTTTCTTT.

V is TRBV7-3 and J is TRBJ2-2; D is perhaps TRBD1 (5 bases). CDR3 size: 16 residues. Germline V CDR1 and CDR2: SGHTA, FQGTGA. With 2 bases removed from V and 6 bases from J, the gap between germline ends came to 16 bases. The CDR3 sequence is CASSLVALGAPGELFF. CDR3 sequence (DNA): TGTGCCAGCAGCTTAGTGGCTCTTGGGGCACCCGGGGAGCTGTTTTTT. The whole variable domain, filled in from reference TRBV7-3 and TRBJ2-2, reads GAGVSQTPSNKVTEKGKYVELRCDPISGHTALYWYRQSLGQGPEFLIYFQGTGAADDSGLPNDRFFAVRPEGSVSTLKIQRTERGDSAVYLCASSLVALGAPGELFFGEGSRLTVL.